The clone carrying this T cell receptor (beta chain) has just a few counts. Trimming shortened V by 5 bases and J by 0 bases, and 7 bases separated the two germline ends. The CDR3 consists of 13 residues. Germline values: CDR1 SGHTA, CDR2 FQGTGA. TCR beta was sequenced from blood CD8+ and CD4+ T cells. The multiple sclerosis control group was made up of treatment-naive patients with stable or active relapsing-remitting disease. The TEMRA cells underwent FACS enrichment, while the CD8+ and CD4+ T cells underwent negative isolation. The data derive from a study of CD8 T cells in Susac syndrome. The RNA, roughly 0.45 to 1 ug, was put through reverse transcription using random hexamers. With immunoSEQ multiplex PCR, TCR beta CDR3 was amplified across 54 Vbeta and 13 Jbeta. One entry per CDR3 protein, called by TCRdb with MiXCR from the immunoSEQ multiplex PCR reads. The sample has fewer than 150,000 distinct CDR3 sequences; approximately 93% are singletons.

V gene TRBV7-3 combines with J gene TRBJ1-1; D is ambiguous. This receptor was obtained from a human donor with multiple sclerosis. The sample taken for sequencing was CD4+ T cells from PBMCs. CDR3 residues: CASSPQMNTEAFF. CDR3 sequence (DNA): TGTGCCAGCAGCCCTCAGATGAACACTGAAGCTTTCTTT.